Included here is one T cell receptor (beta chain) sequence, with context. The V gene's germline CDR1 is MGHRA and CDR2 YSYEKL. The CDR3 runs to 16 residues. J gave up 5 bases and V 3 bases, and 4 bases lay outside the gene matches. This record comes from a study of cytomegalovirus exposure and HLA in healthy donors. Primers included in the PCR were 60 Vbeta and 13 Jbeta primers. Authors' analysis steps: In a later analysis, of around 80 million unique beta chains, some 10 million appeared in at least two donors. TCRdb's table, derived via immunoSEQ multiplex PCR, lists solely in-frame clones and lacks some. The V and J calls and clone size were taken over from that table, and D and trimming were inferred from the DNA. The sample comprises roughly 120,000 clones, 74% of which are singletons, and 3.5% to 5% rests with the top ten.

The source of this sequence is a woman aged 45 to 65 in good health and CMV-seropositive. The genes are TRBV4-1 and TRBJ2-2; TRBD1 matches 12 bases. Source material: PBMCs. Written as DNA, the CDR3 is TGCGCCAGCAGCCAGATGGGACAGGGGGCAACCGGGGAGCTGTTTTTT. Translated: CASSQMGQGATGELFF.